Listed below are T cell receptor beta chains from one sample, sequenced in a study of T cells after yellow fever vaccination. TCRdb processed the 5' RACE reads anew with MiXCR; each CDR3 protein has one entry. Of about 340,000 distinct CDR3 sequences listed, 3% to 4.5% are singletons. The specimen comprised PBMCs, sampled 5 days after the yellow fever booster vaccination. The receptors come from a man aged 18 to 35 who received the YFV17D yellow fever vaccine. The conserved cysteine and the conserved F or W are not part of the CDR3 here.

j_gene,len,v_gene,CDR3aa
TRBJ1-2,14,TRBV6-6,ASSYAGQGADYGYT
TRBJ1-1,11,TRBV27,ASTNRWGTEAF
TRBJ1-2,14,TRBV6-6,ASSYSDGRLNYGYT
TRBJ2-5,15,TRBV2,ASSEMLAGGADETQY
TRBJ2-1,13,TRBV11-2,ASSLEVHRGSEQF
TRBJ2-7,10,TRBV7-2,ASSRLAHEQY
TRBJ2-4,12,TRBV4-3,ASSQSFRAAIQY
TRBJ2-1,15,TRBV12-3/TRBV12-4,ASSFTGTGMVLNEQF
TRBJ2-3,11,TRBV5-1,ASRAESTDTQY
TRBJ1-2,13,TRBV4-3,ASSQGTLSGYGYT
TRBJ1-1,13,TRBV7-9,ASSQTGAGNTEAF
TRBJ2-7,12,TRBV12-3/TRBV12-4,ASSFGQNNGEQY
TRBJ2-1,14,TRBV9,ASSAGDGYLYNEQF
TRBJ1-3,12,TRBV4-1,ASSQGTGGNTIY
TRBJ2-3,14,TRBV7-9,ASAHGISGGVDTQY
TRBJ2-2,10,TRBV29-1,SATGSIGELF
TRBJ1-5,14,TRBV4-1,ASRPRPGNDNQPQH
TRBJ1-1,11,TRBV2,ASRRKIGTEAF
TRBJ1-6,13,TRBV7-3,ASSSGGGLRLPLH
TRBJ1-1,16,TRBV7-9,ASSTSQSGQTGNTEAF
TRBJ2-2,12,TRBV11-2,ASIQAGLTGELF
TRBJ2-3,13,TRBV6-5,ASSYWQGRGDTQY